This T cell receptor (beta chain) emerged from a study of T cells in localized non-small cell lung cancer. This CDR3 is 17 amino acids long. Study-level results: Patients showing higher blood T cell density tended to see longer overall survival.

Turning to this clone: Its cognate antigen is unknown.

Assay: immunoSEQ multiplex PCR; the TCRdb copy retains only in-frame clones and omits some. The sample yields approximately 2,200 clones, 21% seen once. The specimen was normal lung tissue next to the tumor, collected before any cancer treatment. The sequence was obtained from a man aged 40 to 70 with stage I squamous cell lung carcinoma. The gene calls are TRBV7-5 and TRBJ2-1; no check of the table's D call, TRBD2, against the DNA was made. TRBV7-5 is a pseudogene segment. In DNA form, the CDR3 reads TGTGCCAGCAGCTTATGGACACTAGCGGGGGGATACAATGAGCAGTTCTTC. This codes for CASSLWTLAGGYNEQFF.